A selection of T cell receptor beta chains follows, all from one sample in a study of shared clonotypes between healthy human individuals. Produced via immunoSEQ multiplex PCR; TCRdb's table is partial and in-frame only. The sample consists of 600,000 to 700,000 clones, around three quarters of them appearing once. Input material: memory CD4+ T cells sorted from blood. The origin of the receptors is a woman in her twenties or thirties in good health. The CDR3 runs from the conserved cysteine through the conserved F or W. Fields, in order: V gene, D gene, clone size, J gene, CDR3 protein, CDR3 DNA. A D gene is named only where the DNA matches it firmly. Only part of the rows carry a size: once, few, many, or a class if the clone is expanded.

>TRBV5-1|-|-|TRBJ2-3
CASSPPWGTDTQYF
TGCGCCAGCAGCCCCCCCTGGGGCACAGATACGCAGTATTTT
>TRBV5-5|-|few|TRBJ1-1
CASSLVGSLNTEAFF
TGTGCCAGCAGCTTGGTCGGGAGTTTGAACACTGAAGCTTTCTTT
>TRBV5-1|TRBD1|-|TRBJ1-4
CASSLSQGDATNEKLFF
TGCGCCAGCAGCTTGTCCCAGGGGGATGCAACTAATGAAAAACTGTTTTTT
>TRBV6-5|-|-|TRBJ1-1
CASSYSREVEAFF
TGTGCCAGCAGTTACTCCAGGGAGGTTGAAGCTTTCTTT
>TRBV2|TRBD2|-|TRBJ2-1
CASTEYWTSGRADEQFF
TGTGCCAGCACTGAATACTGGACTAGCGGGAGGGCGGACGAGCAGTTCTTC
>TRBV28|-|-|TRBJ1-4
CASSSEGRINEKLFF
TGTGCCAGCAGTTCCGAAGGCCGTATTAATGAAAAACTGTTTTTT
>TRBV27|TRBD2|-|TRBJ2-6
CASSIRLAGISGANVLTF
TGTGCCAGCAGTATCAGACTAGCGGGGATATCTGGGGCCAACGTCCTGACTTTC
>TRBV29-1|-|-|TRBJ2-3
CSVEGAEIRRDF
TGCAGCGTTGAAGGGGCGGAAATACGACGGGATTTT
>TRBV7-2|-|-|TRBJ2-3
CASSVGTGATDTQYF
TGTGCCAGCAGCGTGGGTACGGGGGCTACAGATACGCAGTATTTT
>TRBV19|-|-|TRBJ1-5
CASSGAGNSNQPQHF
TGTGCCAGTAGCGGTGCAGGGAATAGCAATCAGCCCCAGCATTTT
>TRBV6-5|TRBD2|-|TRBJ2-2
CASVQREGNTGELFF
TGTGCCAGCGTCCAGCGGGAGGGGAACACCGGGGAGCTGTTTTTT
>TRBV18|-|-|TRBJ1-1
CASSPVREFEAFF
TGTGCCAGCTCACCAGTCAGGGAGTTTGAAGCTTTCTTT
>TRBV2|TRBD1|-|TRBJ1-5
CASSGQGAQGQPQHF
TGTGCCAGCAGTGGACAGGGGGCGCAAGGTCAGCCCCAGCATTTT
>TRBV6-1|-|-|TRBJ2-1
CASIPRIGYNEQFF
TGTGCCAGCATTCCAAGGATTGGCTACAATGAGCAGTTCTTC
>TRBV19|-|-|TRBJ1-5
CASSIDQGWDQPQHF
TGTGCCAGTAGTATAGATCAAGGGTGGGATCAGCCCCAGCATTTT
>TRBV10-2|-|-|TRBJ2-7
CASSGWAEQYF
TGCGCCAGCAGTGGTTGGGCGGAGCAGTACTTC
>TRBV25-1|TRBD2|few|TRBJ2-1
CASSDSSGDNEQFF
TGTGCCAGCAGTGACTCTAGCGGGGACAATGAGCAGTTCTTC
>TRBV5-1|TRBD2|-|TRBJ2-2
CASSFLAGGATGELFF
TGCGCCAGCAGCTTCTTAGCGGGAGGAGCCACCGGGGAGCTGTTTTTT
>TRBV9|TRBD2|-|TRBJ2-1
CASSVATSGTDNEQFF
TGTGCCAGCAGCGTAGCTACTAGCGGGACTGACAATGAGCAGTTCTTC
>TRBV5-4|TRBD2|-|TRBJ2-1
CASSSFFSGSSNEQFF
TGTGCCAGCAGCTCCTTTTTCAGCGGGAGTTCAAATGAGCAGTTCTTC
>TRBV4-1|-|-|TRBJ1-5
CASSQGGGQPQHF
TGCGCCAGCAGCCAAGGGGGAGGCCAGCCCCAGCATTTT
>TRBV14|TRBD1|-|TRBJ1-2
CASSQVLGQGAPYGYTF
TGTGCCAGCAGCCAAGTATTGGGACAGGGGGCTCCCTATGGCTACACCTTC
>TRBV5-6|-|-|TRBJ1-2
CASSQGHPSYGYTF
TGTGCCAGCAGCCAGGGACATCCCTCGTATGGCTACACCTTC
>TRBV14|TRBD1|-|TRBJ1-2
CASSRLDRGYGYTF
TGTGCCAGCAGCCGCCTGGACAGGGGCTATGGCTACACCTTC
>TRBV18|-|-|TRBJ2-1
CASSPVEGEQFF
TGTGCCAGCTCACCCGTGGAGGGTGAGCAGTTCTTC
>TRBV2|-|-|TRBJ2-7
CASSGVLQGARLAAVFSYEQYF
TGTGCCAGCAGTGGCGTGTTACAGGGGGCCAGACTAGCGGCTGTTTTCTCCTACGAGCAGTACTTC
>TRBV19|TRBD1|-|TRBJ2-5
CASRGTGGQETQYF
TGTGCCAGTAGAGGGACAGGGGGGCAAGAGACCCAGTACTTC
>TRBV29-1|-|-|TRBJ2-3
CSVGQTDTQYF
TGCAGCGTTGGGCAGACAGATACGCAGTATTTT
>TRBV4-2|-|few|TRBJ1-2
CASSQLSYNYGYTF
TGTGCCAGCAGCCAACTAAGTTATAACTATGGCTACACCTTC
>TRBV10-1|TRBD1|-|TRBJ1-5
CASSELRTGGTQHF
TGCGCCAGCAGTGAGTTACGGACAGGGGGCACCCAGCATTTT
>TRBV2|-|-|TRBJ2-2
CASSLTGQNIPGELFF
TGTGCCAGCAGTTTAACGGGACAAAATATTCCGGGGGAGCTGTTTTTT
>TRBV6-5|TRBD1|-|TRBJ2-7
CASRAQGRYEQYF
TGTGCCAGCAGGGCACAGGGGCGATACGAGCAGTACTTC